This entry lists 12 T cell receptor beta chains sequenced from one sample in a study of graft-versus-host responses after intestinal transplantation. Assay: immunoSEQ multiplex PCR; the TCRdb copy retains only in-frame clones and omits some. The repertoire holds roughly 21,000 clones, with around 38% as singletons. CFSE-labeled responder cells (approximately 200,000) were plated with approximately 200,000 irradiated, violet-dye-labeled stimulator cells. Sequencing was performed on alloreactive CD8+ T cells from a mixed lymphocyte reaction culture, taken before intestinal transplant. Regarding subset: CFSE-low proliferating T cells sorted from roughly six-day pre-transplant mixed lymphocyte reaction (GvH or HvG direction). The receptors come from a human patient who received an intestinal transplant.

The V call is TRBV9, the J call TRBJ2-1; 11 bases match TRBD2. The germline CDR1 and CDR2 sequences are SGDLS and YYNGEE. With V trimmed by 0 bases and J by 8 bases, 4 bases remained unmatched. CDR3 length: 15 amino acids. The CDR3 DNA sequence: TGTGCCAGCAGCGTAGGGGTAGCGGGGGGGCATGAGCAGTTCTTC. It specifies CASSVGVAGGHEQFF.

The chain links TRBV5-3 to TRBJ1-5, with D perhaps TRBD1 (5 bases). TRBV5-3 counts as an open reading frame of uncertain function. CDR3 length: 14 amino acids. Deletions cut 4 bases from V and 5 bases from J, with 13 bases between. This CDR3 is CARSIRVPDQPQHF. CDR3 DNA: TGTGCCAGAAGCATCAGGGTCCCAGATCAGCCCCAGCATTTT.

By its share, this clone is medium-sized (0.01 to 0.1%). The chain uses TRBV5-8 and TRBJ1-3, with TRBD1 identical over 7 bases. V trimming: 3 bases; J trimming: 0 bases; junction bases outside the gene matches: 6. The CDR3 sequence is 16 residues long. CDR1 and CDR2 (germline): SGHTS, YDEGEE. The CDR3 here is CASSWDSASSGNTIYF. The CDR3, as DNA: TGTGCCAGCAGCTGGGACAGCGCTTCCTCTGGAAACACCATATATTTT.

This clone was recorded a few times. The rearrangement uses TRBV27 and TRBJ2-7; a possible D gene is TRBD1 (6 bases). V was cut by 2 bases and J by 2 bases, with 10 bases left in between. Looked up from germline, CDR1 is MNHEY and CDR2 is SMNVEV (reference sequence). CDR3 length equals 14 residues. CDR3 sequence reads: CASSLVTGPYEQYF. In DNA form, the CDR3 reads TGTGCCAGCAGTTTAGTGACAGGACCCTACGAGCAGTACTTC.

The gene calls are TRBV5-1 and TRBJ2-1; D is unresolved. Trimming left V 1 base short and J 8 bases short, with 7 bases between. The CDR3 is 12 residues long. Germline CDR1 is SGHRS and CDR2 is YFSETQ. The CDR3 DNA follows: TGCGCCAGCAGCTTGTGGCTAGATGAGCAGTTCTTC. It yields the protein CASSLWLDEQFF.

The chain couples TRBV7-8 to TRBJ2-7; 9 bases fit TRBD2. The CDR3 consists of 15 residues. With V trimmed by 4 bases and J by 5 bases, 9 bases remained unmatched. Germline V gene lookup returns CDR1 SGHVS and CDR2 FQNEAQ. The CDR3 loop is CASSSFSGSKDEQYF. CDR3 sequence (DNA): TGTGCCAGCAGCTCTTTTAGCGGGAGTAAGGACGAGCAGTACTTC.

V gene TRBV5-4 combines with J gene TRBJ2-7; D uncertain. In germline, CDR1 is SGHNT, CDR2 YYREEE (reference sequence). The ends were cut back, 2 bases at V and 4 bases at J, with 10 bases in the middle. This CDR3 region has 13 residues. CDR3 in amino acids: CASSFGSDYEQYF. CDR3 nucleotides: TGTGCCAGCAGCTTTGGTTCCGATTACGAGCAGTACTTC.

This rearrangement joins TRBV19 to TRBJ2-2; D unclear. The germline V and J ends were trimmed by 6 bases and 3 bases, with 14 bases remaining between them. This CDR3 is 15 amino acids long. CDR1 LNHDA and CDR2 SQIVND come from the germline V gene (reference sequence). CDR3 in amino acids: CASRDYIIDTGELFF. In DNA form, the CDR3 reads TGTGCCAGTAGGGATTACATAATAGACACCGGGGAGCTGTTTTTT.

The V call is TRBV5-8, the J call TRBJ1-2; D perhaps matches TRBD1 (6 bases). V was shortened by 4 bases and J by 4 bases, with 17 bases between the two germline ends. The V gene's germline CDR1 is SGHTS and CDR2 YDEGEE. The CDR3 has 15 amino acids. CDR3 bases: TGTGCCAGCAGCGCCGAGGAACAGGGAGGCTATGGCTACACCTTC. The encoded protein is CASSAEEQGGYGYTF.

This clone was counted only a few times. This same CDR3 is encoded by further DNA sequences in the sample. The chain joins TRBV19 to TRBJ2-1; the D is unclear. This CDR3 has 11 amino acids. The germline V gene has CDR1 LNHDA and CDR2 SQIVND (reference sequence). V was cut by 5 bases and J by 12 bases, with 11 bases left in between. CDR3 bases: TGTGCCAGTAGTGCCCTGTCAGGGCAGTTCTTC. Its protein product is CASSALSGQFF.

DNA of the CDR3: TGCGCCAGCAGCCAAGATCTAGCGGGAGCCTACGAGCAGTACTTC. Translating gives CASSQDLAGAYEQYF. V is TRBV4-1 and J is TRBJ2-7; 10 nucleotides agree with TRBD2. V shed 0 bases, J shed 2 bases, and the junction held 1 base outside the gene matches. Germline lookup yields CDR1 MGHRA and CDR2 YSYEKL. The CDR3 consists of 15 residues.

This clone was recorded a few times. The chain employs TRBV7-9 and TRBJ2-1; 7 nucleotides agree with TRBD2. This CDR3 comprises 14 residues. J lost 9 bases, V lost 0 bases, and 5 bases had no gene match. Germline V gene data show CDR1 as SEHNR and CDR2 as FQNEAQ (reference sequence). The DNA for the CDR3 is TGTGCCAGCAGCTTAGCTGGAGCGGGGAGTGAGCAGTTCTTC. Residues: CASSLAGAGSEQFF.